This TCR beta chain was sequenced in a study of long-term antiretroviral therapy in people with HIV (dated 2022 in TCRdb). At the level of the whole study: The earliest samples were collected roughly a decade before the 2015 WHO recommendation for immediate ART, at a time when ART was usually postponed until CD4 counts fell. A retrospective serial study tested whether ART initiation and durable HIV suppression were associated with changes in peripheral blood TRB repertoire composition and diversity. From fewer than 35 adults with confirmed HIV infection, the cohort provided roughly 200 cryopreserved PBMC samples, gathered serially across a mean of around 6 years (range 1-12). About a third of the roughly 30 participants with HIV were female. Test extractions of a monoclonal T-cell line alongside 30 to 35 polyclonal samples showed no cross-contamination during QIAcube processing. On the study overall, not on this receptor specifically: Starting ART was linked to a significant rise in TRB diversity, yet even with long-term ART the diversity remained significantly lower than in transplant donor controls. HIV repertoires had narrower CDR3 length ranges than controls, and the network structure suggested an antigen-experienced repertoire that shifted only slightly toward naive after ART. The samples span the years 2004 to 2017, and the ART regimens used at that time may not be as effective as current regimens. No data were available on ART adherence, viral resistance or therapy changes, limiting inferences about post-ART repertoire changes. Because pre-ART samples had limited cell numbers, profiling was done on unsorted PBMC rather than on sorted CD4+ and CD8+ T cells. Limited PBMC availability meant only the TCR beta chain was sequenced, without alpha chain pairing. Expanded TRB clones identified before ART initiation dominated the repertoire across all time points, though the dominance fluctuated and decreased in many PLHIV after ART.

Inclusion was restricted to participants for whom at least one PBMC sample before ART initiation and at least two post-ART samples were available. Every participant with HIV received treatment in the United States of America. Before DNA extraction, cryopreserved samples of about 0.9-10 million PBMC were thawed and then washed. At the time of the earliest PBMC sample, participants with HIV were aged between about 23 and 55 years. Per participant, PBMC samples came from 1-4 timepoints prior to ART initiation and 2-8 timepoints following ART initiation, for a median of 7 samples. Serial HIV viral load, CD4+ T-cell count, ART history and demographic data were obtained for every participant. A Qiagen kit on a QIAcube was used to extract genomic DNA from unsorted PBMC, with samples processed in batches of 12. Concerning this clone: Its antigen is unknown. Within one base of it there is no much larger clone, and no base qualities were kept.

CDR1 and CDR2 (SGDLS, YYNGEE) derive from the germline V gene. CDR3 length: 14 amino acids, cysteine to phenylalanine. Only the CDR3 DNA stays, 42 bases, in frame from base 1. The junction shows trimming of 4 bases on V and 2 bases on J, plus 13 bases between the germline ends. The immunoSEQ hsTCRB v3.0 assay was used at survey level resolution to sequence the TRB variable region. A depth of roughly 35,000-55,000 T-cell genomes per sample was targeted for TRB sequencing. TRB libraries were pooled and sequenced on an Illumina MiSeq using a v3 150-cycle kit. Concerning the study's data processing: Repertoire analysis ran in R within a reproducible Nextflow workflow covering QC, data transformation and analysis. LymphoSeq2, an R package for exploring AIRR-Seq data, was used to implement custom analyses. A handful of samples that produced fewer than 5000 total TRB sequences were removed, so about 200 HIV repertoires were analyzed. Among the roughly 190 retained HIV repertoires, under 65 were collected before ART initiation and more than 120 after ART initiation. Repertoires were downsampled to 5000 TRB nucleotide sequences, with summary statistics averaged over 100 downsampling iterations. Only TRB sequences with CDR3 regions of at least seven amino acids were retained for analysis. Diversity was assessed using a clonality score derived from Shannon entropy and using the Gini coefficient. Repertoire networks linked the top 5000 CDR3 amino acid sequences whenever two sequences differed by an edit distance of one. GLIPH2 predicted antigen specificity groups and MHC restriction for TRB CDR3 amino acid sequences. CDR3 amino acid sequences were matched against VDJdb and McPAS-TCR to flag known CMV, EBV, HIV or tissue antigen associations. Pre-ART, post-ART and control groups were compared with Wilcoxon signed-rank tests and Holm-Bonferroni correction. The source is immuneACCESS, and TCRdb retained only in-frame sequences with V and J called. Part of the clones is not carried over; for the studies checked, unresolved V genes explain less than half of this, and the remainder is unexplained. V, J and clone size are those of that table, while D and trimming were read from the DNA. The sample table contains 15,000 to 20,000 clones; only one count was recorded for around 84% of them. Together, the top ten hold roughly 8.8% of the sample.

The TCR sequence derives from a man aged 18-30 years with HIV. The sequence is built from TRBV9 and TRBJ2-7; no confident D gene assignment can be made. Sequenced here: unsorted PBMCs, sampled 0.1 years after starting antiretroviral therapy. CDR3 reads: CASSPQPVAYEQYF. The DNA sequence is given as TGTGCCAGCAGCCCCCAGCCGGTAGCCTACGAGCAGTACTTC.